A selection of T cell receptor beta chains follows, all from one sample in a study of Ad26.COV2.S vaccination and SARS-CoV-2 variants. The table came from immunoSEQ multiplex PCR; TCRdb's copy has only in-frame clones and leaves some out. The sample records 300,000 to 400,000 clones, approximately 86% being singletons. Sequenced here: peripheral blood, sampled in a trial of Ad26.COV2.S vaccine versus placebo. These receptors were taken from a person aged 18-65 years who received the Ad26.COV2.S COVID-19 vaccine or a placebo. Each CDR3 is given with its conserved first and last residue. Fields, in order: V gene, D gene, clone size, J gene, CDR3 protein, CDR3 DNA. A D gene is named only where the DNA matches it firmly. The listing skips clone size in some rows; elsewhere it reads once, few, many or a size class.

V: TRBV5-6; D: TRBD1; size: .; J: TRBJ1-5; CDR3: CASSLTGTGGNQPQHF; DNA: TGTGCCAGCAGCTTAACCGGGACAGGGGGCAATCAGCCCCAGCATTTT
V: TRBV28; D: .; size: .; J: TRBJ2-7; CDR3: CASLPDGGGPIYEQYF; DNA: TGTGCCAGCCTCCCCGACGGCGGGGGCCCAATCTACGAGCAGTACTTC
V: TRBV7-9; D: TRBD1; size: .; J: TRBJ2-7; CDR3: CASSPWDRGSGQYF; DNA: TGTGCCAGCAGCCCCTGGGACAGGGGCTCAGGGCAGTACTTC
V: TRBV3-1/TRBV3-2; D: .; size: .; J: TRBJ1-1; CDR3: CASRHSNTEAFF; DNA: TGTGCCAGCAGACACTCGAACACTGAAGCTTTCTTT
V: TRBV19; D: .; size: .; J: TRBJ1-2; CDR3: CASSIGRDYGYTF; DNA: TGTGCCAGTAGTATTGGGAGGGACTATGGCTACACCTTC
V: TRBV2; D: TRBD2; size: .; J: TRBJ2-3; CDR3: CASRVLADPSTDTQYF; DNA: TGTGCCAGCAGGGTACTAGCGGACCCTAGCACAGATACGCAGTATTTT
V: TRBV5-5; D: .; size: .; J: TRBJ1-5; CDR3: CASSGGAGGVNQPQHF; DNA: TGTGCCAGCAGCGGAGGCGCGGGCGGCGTGAATCAGCCCCAGCATTTT
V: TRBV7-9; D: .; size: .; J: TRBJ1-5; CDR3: CASSLGGGSRNQPQHF; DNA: TGTGCCAGCAGCTTAGGAGGGGGGTCGCGCAATCAGCCCCAGCATTTT
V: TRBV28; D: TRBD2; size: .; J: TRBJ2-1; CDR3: CASCPGTSDNEQFF; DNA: TGTGCCAGCTGCCCCGGGACTAGCGATAATGAGCAGTTCTTC
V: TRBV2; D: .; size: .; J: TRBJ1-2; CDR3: CASSVKRGEGGYTF; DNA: TGTGCCAGCAGTGTAAAAAGGGGGGAAGGTGGCTACACCTTC
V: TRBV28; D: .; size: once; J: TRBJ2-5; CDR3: CASSQLNAGWETQYF; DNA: TGTGCCAGCAGTCAACTTAACGCGGGCTGGGAGACCCAGTACTTC
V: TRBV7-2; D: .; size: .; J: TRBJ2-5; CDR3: CASSPPGVETQYF; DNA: TGTGCCAGCAGCCCCCCAGGGGTAGAGACCCAGTACTTC
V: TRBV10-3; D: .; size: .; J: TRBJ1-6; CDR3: CAISEGGNINSPLHF; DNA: TGTGCCATCAGTGAAGGAGGGAACATTAATTCACCCCTCCACTTT
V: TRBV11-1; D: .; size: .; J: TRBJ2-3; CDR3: CASSLEGKITDTQYF; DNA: TGTGCCAGCAGCTTAGAGGGGAAAATCACAGATACGCAGTATTTT
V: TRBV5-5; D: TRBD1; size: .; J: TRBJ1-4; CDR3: CASSSTRTGMINEKLFF; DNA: TGTGCCAGCAGCTCCACCAGGACAGGAATGATTAATGAAAAACTGTTTTTT
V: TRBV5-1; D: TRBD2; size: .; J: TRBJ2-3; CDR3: CASRRSGGRTDTQYF; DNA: TGCGCCAGCAGGAGGAGCGGGGGGCGCACAGATACGCAGTATTTT
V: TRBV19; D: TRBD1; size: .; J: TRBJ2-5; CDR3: CASKLQGAETQYF; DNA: TGTGCCAGTAAATTACAGGGGGCAGAGACCCAGTACTTC
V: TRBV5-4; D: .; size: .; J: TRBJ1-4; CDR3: CASSLHGPTNEKLFF; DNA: TGTGCCAGCAGCTTGCATGGTCCAACTAATGAAAAACTGTTTTTT
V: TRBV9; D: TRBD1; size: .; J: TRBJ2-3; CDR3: CASSRTGDSNTDTQYF; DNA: TGTGCCAGCAGCCGCACTGGGGACAGTAACACAGATACGCAGTATTTT
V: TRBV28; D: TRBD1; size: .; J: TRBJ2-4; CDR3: CASSSPSRDRGQNIQYF; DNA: TGTGCCAGCAGTTCGCCATCCCGGGACAGGGGTCAAAACATTCAGTACTTC
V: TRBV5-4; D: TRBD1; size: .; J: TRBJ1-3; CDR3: CASSLRDREGNTIYF; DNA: TGTGCCAGCAGCCTTCGGGACAGGGAAGGAAACACCATATATTTT
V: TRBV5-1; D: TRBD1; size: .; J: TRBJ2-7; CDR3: CASRTGTGVEQYF; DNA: TGCGCCAGCAGGACCGGGACAGGGGTCGAGCAGTACTTC
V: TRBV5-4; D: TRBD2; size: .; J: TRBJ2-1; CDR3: CASSSERGAYNEQFF; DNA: TGTGCCAGCAGCTCTGAGCGGGGGGCCTACAATGAGCAGTTCTTC
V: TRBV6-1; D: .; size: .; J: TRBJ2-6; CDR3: CASSEALRSSRGF; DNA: TGTGCCAGCAGTGAAGCGCTTCGGAGCAGTCGAGGATTC
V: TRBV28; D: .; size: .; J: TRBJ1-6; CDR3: CASSRDGPEGGYNSPLHF; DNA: TGTGCCAGCAGTAGGGACGGCCCGGAAGGGGGTTATAATTCACCCCTCCACTTT
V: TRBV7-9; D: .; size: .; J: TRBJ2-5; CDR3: CASSPRQKQETQYF; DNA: TGTGCCAGCAGCCCAAGACAGAAACAAGAGACCCAGTACTTC
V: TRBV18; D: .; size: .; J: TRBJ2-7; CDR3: CASSPPGSYEQYF; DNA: TGTGCCAGCTCACCACCCGGGTCCTACGAGCAGTACTTC
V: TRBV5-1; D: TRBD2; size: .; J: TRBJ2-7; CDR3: CASSAGTSGFSLREQYF; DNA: TGCGCCAGCAGCGCGGGGACTAGCGGGTTCTCACTTCGGGAGCAGTACTTC
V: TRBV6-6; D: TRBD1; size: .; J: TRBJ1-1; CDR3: CASRPGTGASDTEAFF; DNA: TGTGCCAGCAGACCCGGGACAGGGGCGTCCGACACTGAAGCTTTCTTT
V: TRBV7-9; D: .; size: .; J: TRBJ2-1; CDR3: CASSFHGTSNEQFF; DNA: TGTGCCAGCAGCTTCCACGGGACGAGCAATGAGCAGTTCTTC
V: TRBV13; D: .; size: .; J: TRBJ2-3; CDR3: CASSPNFGTDTQYF; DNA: TGTGCCAGCAGCCCAAATTTTGGCACAGATACGCAGTATTTT
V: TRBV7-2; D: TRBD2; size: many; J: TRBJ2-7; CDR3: CASSSGGVEQYF; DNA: TGTGCCAGCAGCTCCGGGGGGGTCGAGCAGTACTTC
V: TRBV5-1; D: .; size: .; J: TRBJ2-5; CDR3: CASSSLAVEETQYF; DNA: TGCGCCAGCAGCTCCCTTGCGGTTGAAGAGACCCAGTACTTC
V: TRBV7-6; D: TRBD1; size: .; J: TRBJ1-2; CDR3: CASSPAGGDGYGYTF; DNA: TGTGCCAGCAGCCCAGCAGGGGGGGATGGCTATGGCTACACCTTC
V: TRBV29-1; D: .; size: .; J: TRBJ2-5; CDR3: CSTWGREETQYF; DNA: TGCAGCACCTGGGGGCGGGAGGAGACCCAGTACTTC